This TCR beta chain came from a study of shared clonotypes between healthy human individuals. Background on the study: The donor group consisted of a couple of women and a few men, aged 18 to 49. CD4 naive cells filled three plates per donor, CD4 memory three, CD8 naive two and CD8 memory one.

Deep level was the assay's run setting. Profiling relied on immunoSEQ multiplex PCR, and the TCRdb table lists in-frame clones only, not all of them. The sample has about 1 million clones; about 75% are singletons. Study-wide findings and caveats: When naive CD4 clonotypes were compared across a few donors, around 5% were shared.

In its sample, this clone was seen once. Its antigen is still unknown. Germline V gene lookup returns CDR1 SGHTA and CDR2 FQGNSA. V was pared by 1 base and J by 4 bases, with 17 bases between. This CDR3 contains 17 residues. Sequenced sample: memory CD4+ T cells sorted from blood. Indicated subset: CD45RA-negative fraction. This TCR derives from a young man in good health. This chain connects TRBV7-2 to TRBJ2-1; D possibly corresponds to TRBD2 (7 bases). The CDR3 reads CASSLVGGASGYNEQFF. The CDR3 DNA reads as TGTGCCAGCAGCTTAGTAGGGGGGGCTAGCGGATACAATGAGCAGTTCTTC.